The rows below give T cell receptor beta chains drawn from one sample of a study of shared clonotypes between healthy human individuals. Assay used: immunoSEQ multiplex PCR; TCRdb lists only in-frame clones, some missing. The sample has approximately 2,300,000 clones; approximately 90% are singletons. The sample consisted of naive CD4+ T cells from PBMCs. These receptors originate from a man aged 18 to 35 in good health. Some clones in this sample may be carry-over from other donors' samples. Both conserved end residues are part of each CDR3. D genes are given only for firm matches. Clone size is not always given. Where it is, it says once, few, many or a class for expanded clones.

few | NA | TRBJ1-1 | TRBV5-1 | CASSLREETEAFF | TGCGCCAGCAGCTTAAGGGAGGAGACTGAAGCTTTCTTT
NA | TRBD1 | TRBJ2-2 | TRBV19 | CASSSQGAGTGELFF | TGTGCCAGTAGTTCCCAGGGGGCTGGCACCGGGGAGCTGTTTTTT
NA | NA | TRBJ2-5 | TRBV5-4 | CASSSRRGKETQYF | TGTGCCAGCAGCTCCCGCCGCGGGAAGGAGACCCAGTACTTC
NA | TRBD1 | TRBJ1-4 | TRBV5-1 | CASSLSTTGSEKLFF | TGCGCCAGCAGCTTGTCTACGACAGGGAGCGAAAAACTGTTTTTT
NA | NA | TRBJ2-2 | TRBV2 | CASSDRGAKGDGELFF | TGTGCCAGCAGTGATAGGGGAGCCAAGGGGGACGGGGAGCTGTTTTTT
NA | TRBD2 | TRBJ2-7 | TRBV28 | CASSSLRSRTSGNYEQYF | TGTGCCAGCAGTTCCCTTCGCTCAAGGACTAGCGGGAACTACGAGCAGTACTTC
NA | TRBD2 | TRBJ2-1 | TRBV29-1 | CSVLASGSTYNEQFF | TGCAGCGTCCTAGCTAGCGGGAGCACCTACAATGAGCAGTTCTTC
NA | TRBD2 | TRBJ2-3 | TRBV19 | CASTPRGADTQYF | TGTGCCAGTACCCCACGGGGGGCAGATACGCAGTATTTT
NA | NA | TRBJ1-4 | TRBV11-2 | CASSSRGGGTNEKLFF | TGTGCCAGCAGCTCCCGTGGTGGGGGAACTAATGAAAAACTGTTTTTT
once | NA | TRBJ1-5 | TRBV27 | CASKQNLASNQPQHF | TGTGCCAGCAAACAAAACCTTGCCTCCAATCAGCCCCAGCATTTT
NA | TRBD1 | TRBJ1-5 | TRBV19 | CASSSPGQGINQPQHF | TGTGCCAGTAGTTCGCCGGGACAGGGGATTAATCAGCCCCAGCATTTT
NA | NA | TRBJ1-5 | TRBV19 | CASSTPRRNTATYSNQPQHF | TGTGCCAGTAGTACTCCCCGACGGAATACCGCTACCTATAGCAATCAGCCCCAGCATTTT
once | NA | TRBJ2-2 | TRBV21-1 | CASVGGNPSGNGELFF | TGTGCCAGCGTCGGTGGGAATCCGAGCGGGAACGGGGAGCTGTTTTTT
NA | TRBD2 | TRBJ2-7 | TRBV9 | CASSVDSGIYEQYF | TGTGCCAGCAGCGTAGACAGCGGGATCTACGAGCAGTACTTC
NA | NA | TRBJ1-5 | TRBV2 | CASRSSRGGNQPQHF | TGTGCCAGCAGATCCTCCAGGGGTGGCAATCAGCCCCAGCATTTT
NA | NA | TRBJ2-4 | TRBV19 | CASSIGGRFDIQYF | TGTGCCAGTAGTATAGGGGGACGTTTCGACATTCAGTACTTC
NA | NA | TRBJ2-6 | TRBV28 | CASTRGGSGANVLTF | TGTGCCAGCACCAGGGGGGGTTCAGGGGCCAACGTCCTGACTTTC
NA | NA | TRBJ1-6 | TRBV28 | CASSFPDRWDSPLHF | TGTGCCAGCAGTTTCCCCGACAGGTGGGATTCACCCCTCCACTTT
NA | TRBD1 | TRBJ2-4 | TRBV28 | CASRSWTGNIQYF | TGTGCCAGCAGGTCCTGGACAGGGAACATTCAGTACTTC
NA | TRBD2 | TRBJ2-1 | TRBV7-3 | CASSSKLAGGPWVLNEQFF | TGTGCCAGCAGCTCCAAGCTGGCGGGAGGGCCTTGGGTGCTCAATGAGCAGTTCTTC
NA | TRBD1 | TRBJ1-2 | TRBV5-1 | CASSLPGQGVLGYTF | TGCGCCAGCAGCTTGCCGGGACAGGGTGTTTTGGGCTACACCTTC
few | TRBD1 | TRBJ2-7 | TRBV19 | CASGQGVEQYF | TGTGCCAGTGGACAGGGGGTCGAGCAGTACTTC
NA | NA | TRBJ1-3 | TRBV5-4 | CASRSSQAAGDTIYF | TGTGCCAGCAGATCCAGCCAGGCTGCCGGTGACACCATATATTTT
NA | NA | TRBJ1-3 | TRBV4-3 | CASSQVRGRGNTIYF | TGCGCCAGCAGCCAAGTCCGGGGGCGCGGAAACACCATATATTTT
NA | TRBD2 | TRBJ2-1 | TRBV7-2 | CASSLARSGTSGRGDEQFF | TGTGCCAGCAGCTTAGCGCGCTCTGGGACTAGCGGGAGAGGGGATGAGCAGTTCTTC
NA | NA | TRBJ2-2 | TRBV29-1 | CSYRPNTGELFF | TGCAGCTACCGGCCGAACACCGGGGAGCTGTTTTTT
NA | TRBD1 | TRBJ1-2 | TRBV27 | CASSSRGPGGYTF | TGTGCCAGCAGTAGTAGGGGGCCGGGGGGCTACACCTTC
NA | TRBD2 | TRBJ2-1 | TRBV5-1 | CASSLIPSGYNEQFF | TGCGCCAGCAGCTTGATCCCTAGCGGATACAATGAGCAGTTCTTC
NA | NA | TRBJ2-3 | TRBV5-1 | CASGQFVADTQYF | TGCGCCAGTGGACAGTTCGTCGCAGATACGCAGTATTTT
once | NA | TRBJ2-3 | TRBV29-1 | CSVAVDYTDTQYF | TGCAGCGTCGCCGTGGACTACACAGATACGCAGTATTTT
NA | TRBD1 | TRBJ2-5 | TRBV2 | CASSRTGQRETQYF | TGTGCCAGCAGTAGGACAGGGCAGCGAGAGACCCAGTACTTC
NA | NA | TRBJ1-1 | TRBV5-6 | CASSPGRARNTEAFF | TGTGCCAGCAGCCCCGGCAGGGCCCGAAACACTGAAGCTTTCTTT
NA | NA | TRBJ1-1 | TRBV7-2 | CASSPPQGSMPQETEAFF | TGTGCCAGCAGCCCCCCCCAGGGGTCGATGCCCCAAGAAACTGAAGCTTTCTTT
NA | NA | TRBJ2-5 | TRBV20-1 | CSAMGEGAQYF | TGCAGTGCTATGGGTGAAGGGGCCCAGTACTTC
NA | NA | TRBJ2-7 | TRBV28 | CASKGTNYEQYF | TGTGCCAGTAAAGGGACCAACTACGAGCAGTACTTC
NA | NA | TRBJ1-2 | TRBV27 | CASSLSGFPLRGYGYTF | TGTGCCAGCAGTTTATCGGGGTTTCCCTTGCGGGGATATGGCTACACCTTC